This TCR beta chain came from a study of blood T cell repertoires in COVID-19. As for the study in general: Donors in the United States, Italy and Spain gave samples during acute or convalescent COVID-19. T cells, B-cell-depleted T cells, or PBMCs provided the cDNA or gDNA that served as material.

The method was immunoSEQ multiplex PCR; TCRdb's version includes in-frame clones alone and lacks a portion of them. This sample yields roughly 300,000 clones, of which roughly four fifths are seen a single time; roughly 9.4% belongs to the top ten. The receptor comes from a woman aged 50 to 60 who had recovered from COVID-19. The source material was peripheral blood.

The CDR3 sequence is CASSSTGTGSFEQYF. The CDR3, as DNA: TGTGCCAGCAGCTCAACCGGGACAGGGTCTTTTGAGCAGTACTTC. This sequence joins TRBV7-2 and TRBJ2-7; TRBD1 agrees at 9 bases. The ends lost 4 bases at V and 7 bases at J; junction bases unmatched: 11. The CDR3 runs 15 residues. Germline V gives CDR1 SGHTA, CDR2 FQGNSA.